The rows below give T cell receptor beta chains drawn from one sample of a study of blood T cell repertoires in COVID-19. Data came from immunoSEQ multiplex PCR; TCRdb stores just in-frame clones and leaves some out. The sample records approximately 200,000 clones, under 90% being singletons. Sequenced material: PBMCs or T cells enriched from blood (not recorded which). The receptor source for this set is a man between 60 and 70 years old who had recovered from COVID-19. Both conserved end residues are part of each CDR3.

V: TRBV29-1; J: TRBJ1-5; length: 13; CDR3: CSVETGFNQPQHF
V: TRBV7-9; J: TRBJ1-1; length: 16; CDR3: CASSPGVVAMNTEAFF
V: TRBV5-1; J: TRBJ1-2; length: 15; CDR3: CASSSGQGGAGWSTF
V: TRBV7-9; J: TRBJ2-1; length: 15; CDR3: CASSSGGQGWDEQFF
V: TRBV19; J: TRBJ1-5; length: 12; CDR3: CASQDRKQPQHF
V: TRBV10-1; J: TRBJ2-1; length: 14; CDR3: CASRAGDRGSREFF
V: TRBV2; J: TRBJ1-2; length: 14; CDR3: CATVADGGGSGYTF
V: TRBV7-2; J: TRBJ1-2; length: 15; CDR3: CASSLGRSANYGYTF
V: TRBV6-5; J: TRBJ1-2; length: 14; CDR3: CASSSDTFGYGYTF
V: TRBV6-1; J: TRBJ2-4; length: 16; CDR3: CASSEAPGGTQNIQYF
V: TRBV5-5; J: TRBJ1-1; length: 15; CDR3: CASSKQTGGITEAFF
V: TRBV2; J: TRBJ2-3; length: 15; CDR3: CASSFREGGIDTQYF
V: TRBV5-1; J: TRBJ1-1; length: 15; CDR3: CASSPQGEMNTEAFF
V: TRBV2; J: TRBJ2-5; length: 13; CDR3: CASSVRGGETQYF
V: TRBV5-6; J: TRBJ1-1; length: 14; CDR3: CASRSRGWITEAFF